The following is a T cell receptor beta chain sequence with its context. Antigen unknown. The V segment lost 6 bases and the J segment 5 bases; nucleotides outside the gene matches: 1. Germline loops: CDR1 SGHNT, CDR2 YENEEA. The CDR3 runs to 13 residues. This specimen belongs to a study of T cell responses to AZD1222 COVID-19 vaccine. Study-level points and caveats: Spike-specific TCR repertoires showed rising breadth and depth after two AZD1222 doses. Mostly white British, mostly female donors; authors suggested clonal diversity may be underestimated. Among AZD1222 vaccinees, only six or seven were seropositive at baseline.

Repertoires were generated with immunoSEQ multiplex PCR, while TCRdb's copy carries only in-frame clones and drops some. The sample holds approximately 81,000 clones, around nine tenths seen once. The V call is TRBV11-3, the J call TRBJ2-1, with 10 bases identical to TRBD1. Sequenced material: peripheral blood, taken on day 0 of MenACWY control vaccination. The sequence was collected from an adult in good health. In nucleotides, the CDR3 is TGTGCCAGCAGAGGACAGGGGGACAATGAGCAGTTCTTC. It codes for CASRGQGDNEQFF.